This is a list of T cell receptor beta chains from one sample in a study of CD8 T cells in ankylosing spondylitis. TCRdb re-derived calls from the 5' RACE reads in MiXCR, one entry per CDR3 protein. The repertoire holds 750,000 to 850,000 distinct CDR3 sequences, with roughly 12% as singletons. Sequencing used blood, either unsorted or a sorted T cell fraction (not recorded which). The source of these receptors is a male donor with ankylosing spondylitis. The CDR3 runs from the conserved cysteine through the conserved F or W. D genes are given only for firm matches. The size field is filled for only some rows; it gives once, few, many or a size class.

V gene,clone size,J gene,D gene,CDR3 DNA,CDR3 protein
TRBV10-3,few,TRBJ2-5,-,TGTGCCATCAGCCAGGACAGTCCCCCGCGGACCCAGTACTTC,CAISQDSPPRTQYF
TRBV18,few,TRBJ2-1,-,TGTGCCAGCTCAGCATCCCGCGACAATGAGCAGTTCTTC,CASSASRDNEQFF
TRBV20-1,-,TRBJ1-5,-,TGCAGTGCAAGTGCCAGGTGGAACAATCAGCCCCAGCATTTT,CSASARWNNQPQHF
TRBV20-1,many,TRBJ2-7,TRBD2,TGCAGTGCTAGAAGTCGGGGTAGCGGGTACTCCTACGAGCAGTACTTC,CSARSRGSGYSYEQYF
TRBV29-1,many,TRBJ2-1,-,TGCAGCGTTGAAGAGGGTAGGTGGGACAATGAGCAGTTCTTC,CSVEEGRWDNEQFF
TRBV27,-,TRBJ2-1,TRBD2,TGTGCCAGCAGTCTGGCGACTAGCGGGGGGGTTTACAATGAGCAGTTCTTC,CASSLATSGGVYNEQFF
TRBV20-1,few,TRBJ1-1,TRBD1,TGCATAGTCAGGGGGCCGCCGGGGGCTGAAGCTTTCTTT,CIVRGPPGAEAFF
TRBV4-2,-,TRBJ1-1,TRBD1,TGTGCCAGCAGCCAGGGACAGGGGGAGGACACTGAAGCTTTCTTT,CASSQGQGEDTEAFF
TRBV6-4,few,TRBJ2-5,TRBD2,TGTGCCAGCAGTGACTCGAGCGGGTCTAGCGGGCAAGAGACCCAGTACTTC,CASSDSSGSSGQETQYF
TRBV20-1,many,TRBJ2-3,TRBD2,TGCAGTGCACCGACCAAAGCGGGAGCCTACACAGATACGCAGTATTTT,CSAPTKAGAYTDTQYF
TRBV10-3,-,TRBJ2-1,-,TGTGCCATCGGCCCGAAGCGTTCCTACAATGAGCAGTTCTTC,CAIGPKRSYNEQFF
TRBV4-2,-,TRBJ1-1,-,TGTGCCAGCAGCCAAGATCTAAGGGGCAACACTGAAGCTTTCTTT,CASSQDLRGNTEAFF
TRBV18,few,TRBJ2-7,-,TGTGCCAGCTCACCCCCCGGGGCCGGCCACGAGCAGTACTTC,CASSPPGAGHEQYF
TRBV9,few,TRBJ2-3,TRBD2,TGTGCCAGCAGCGTGACTAGCTTAGATACGCAGTATTTT,CASSVTSLDTQYF
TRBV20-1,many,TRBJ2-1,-,TGCAGTGCTAGAGACGACAGAACTAGCCGGTCCTACAATGAGCAGTTCTTC,CSARDDRTSRSYNEQFF
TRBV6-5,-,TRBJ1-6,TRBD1,TGTGCCAGCAGTTCAACCGGGACAGGGGCTTCACCCCTCCACTTT,CASSSTGTGASPLHF
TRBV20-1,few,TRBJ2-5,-,TGCAGTGCTAGAGGTGCGGCAGGGGAAGAGACCCAGTACTTC,CSARGAAGEETQYF
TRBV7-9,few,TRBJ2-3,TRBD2,TGTGCCAGCAGCCCCGGGACTAGCGGGAGTGATACGCAGTATTTT,CASSPGTSGSDTQYF
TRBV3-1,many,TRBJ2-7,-,TGTGCCAGCAGCCAACTAGGGAGCTCCTACGAGCAGTACTTC,CASSQLGSSYEQYF
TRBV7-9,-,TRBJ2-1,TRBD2,TGTGCCAGCAGCTTAGAGCGGGGCCGCTCCTACAATGAGCAGTTCTTC,CASSLERGRSYNEQFF
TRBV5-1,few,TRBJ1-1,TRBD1,TGCGCCAGCAAACGGACAGGTCAGGGCACTGAAGCTTTCTTT,CASKRTGQGTEAFF
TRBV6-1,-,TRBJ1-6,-,TGTGCCAGCAGTGAAGCATTGAGGGGTTTTTATAATTCACCCCTCCACTTT,CASSEALRGFYNSPLHF
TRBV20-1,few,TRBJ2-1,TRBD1,TGCAGTGCTAGGACAGGGATGTACAATGAGCAGTTCTTC,CSARTGMYNEQFF
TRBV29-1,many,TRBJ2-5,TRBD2,TGCAGCGTTGAGGGGACTAGCGGTACTCAAGAGACCCAGTACTTC,CSVEGTSGTQETQYF
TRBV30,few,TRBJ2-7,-,TGTGCCTGGAGTGTACCCCAGGTCAAGGGATCCTACGAGCAGTACTTC,CAWSVPQVKGSYEQYF
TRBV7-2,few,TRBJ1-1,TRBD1,TGTGCCAGCAGGGTATCCGGGACAGGGGGCACTGAAGCTTTCTTT,CASRVSGTGGTEAFF
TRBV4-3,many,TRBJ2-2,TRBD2,TGCGCCAGCAGCCAAGTGACGGGAGGGGGAGCCCGTACCGGGGAGCTGTTTTTT,CASSQVTGGGARTGELFF
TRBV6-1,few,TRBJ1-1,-,TGTGCCAGCAGTACGTGGTCTCGTTCCACTGAAGCTTTCTTT,CASSTWSRSTEAFF
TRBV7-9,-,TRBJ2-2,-,TGTGCCAGCACCCCTCTATTACAGGGAGGGGAGCTGTTTTTT,CASTPLLQGGELFF
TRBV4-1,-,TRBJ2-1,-,TGCGCCAGCAGCCAAGTTGAGTTTTTAAAGAATGAGCAGTTCTTC,CASSQVEFLKNEQFF
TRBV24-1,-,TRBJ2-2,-,TGTGCCACCGGGGCTCCTTCCCGCGGGGAGCTGTTTTTT,CATGAPSRGELFF
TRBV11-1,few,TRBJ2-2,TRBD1,TGTGCCAGCAGCCCCGGGACAGGGGTCGCCTGGAACACCGGGGAGCTGTTTTTT,CASSPGTGVAWNTGELFF
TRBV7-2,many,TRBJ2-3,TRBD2,TGTGCCAGCAGCCCGGCGGGGGGACGCACAGATACGCAGTATTTT,CASSPAGGRTDTQYF
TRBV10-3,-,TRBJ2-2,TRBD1,TGTGCCATTCGGACAGGGGGGACCGGGGAGCTGTTTTTT,CAIRTGGTGELFF
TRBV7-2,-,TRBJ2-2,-,TGTGCCAGCAGCCTAATCACTACAATTCGACGCACCGGGGAGCTGTTTTTT,CASSLITTIRRTGELFF
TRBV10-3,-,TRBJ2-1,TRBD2,TGTGCCTCGGGAGCGGGAGGGGGAAATGAGCAGTTCTTC,CASGAGGGNEQFF
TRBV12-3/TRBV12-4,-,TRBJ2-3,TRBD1,TGTGCCAGCAGTACACTGGACAGGGTGGGTTCCACAGATACGCAGTATTTT,CASSTLDRVGSTDTQYF
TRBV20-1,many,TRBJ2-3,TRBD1,TGCAGTGCTGGGGGGACAGGGAGCACAGATACGCAGTATTTT,CSAGGTGSTDTQYF
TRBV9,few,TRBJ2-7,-,TGTGCCAGCAGCGCAGAGCGGTTGTTCTCCTACGAGCAGTACTTC,CASSAERLFSYEQYF
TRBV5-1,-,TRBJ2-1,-,TGCGCCAGCAGCTTGGTACTAGCTGATGAGCAGTTCTTC,CASSLVLADEQFF
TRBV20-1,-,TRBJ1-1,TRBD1,TGCAGTGCCTTATCGGGACAGGGTTTCGCAGCTTTCTTT,CSALSGQGFAAFF
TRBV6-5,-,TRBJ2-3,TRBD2,TGTGCCAGCAGTTACCGCCTGGGGGGGGGAACAGATACGCAGTATTTT,CASSYRLGGGTDTQYF
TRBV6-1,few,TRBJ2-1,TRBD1,TGTGCCAGCAGTCCAGGGACAGTATACAATGAGCAGTTCTTC,CASSPGTVYNEQFF
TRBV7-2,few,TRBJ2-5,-,TGTGCCAGCAGCTTTGTCCCAGAGACCCAGTACTTC,CASSFVPETQYF
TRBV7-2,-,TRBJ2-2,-,TGTGCCAGCAGAGGGGTTAACAGATCTTCTGTTACCGGGGAGCTGTTTTTT,CASRGVNRSSVTGELFF